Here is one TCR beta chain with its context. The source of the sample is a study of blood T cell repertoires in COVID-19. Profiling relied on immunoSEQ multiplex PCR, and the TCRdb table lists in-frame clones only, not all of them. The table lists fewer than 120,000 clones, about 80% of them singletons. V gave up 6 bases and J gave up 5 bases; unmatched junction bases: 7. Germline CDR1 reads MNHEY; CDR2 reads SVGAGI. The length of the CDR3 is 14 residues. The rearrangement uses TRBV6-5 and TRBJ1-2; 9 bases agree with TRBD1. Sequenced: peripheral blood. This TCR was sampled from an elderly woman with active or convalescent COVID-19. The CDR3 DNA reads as TGTGCCAGCAGACCACAGGGGGCCGGTTATGGCTACACCTTC. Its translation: CASRPQGAGYGYTF.